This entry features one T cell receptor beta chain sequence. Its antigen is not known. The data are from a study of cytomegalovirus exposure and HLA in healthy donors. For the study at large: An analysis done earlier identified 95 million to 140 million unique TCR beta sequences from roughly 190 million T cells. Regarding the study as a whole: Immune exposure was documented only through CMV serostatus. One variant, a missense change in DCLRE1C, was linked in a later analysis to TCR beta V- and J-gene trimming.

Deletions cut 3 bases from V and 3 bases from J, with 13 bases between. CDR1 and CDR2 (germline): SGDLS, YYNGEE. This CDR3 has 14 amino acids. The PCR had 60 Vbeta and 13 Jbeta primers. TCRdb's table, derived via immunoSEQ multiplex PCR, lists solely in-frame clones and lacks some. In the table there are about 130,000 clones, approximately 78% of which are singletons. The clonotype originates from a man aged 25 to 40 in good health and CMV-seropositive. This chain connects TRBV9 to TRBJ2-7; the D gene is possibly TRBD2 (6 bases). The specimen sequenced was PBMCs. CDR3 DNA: TGTGCCAGCAGCGAATCAGAGGGAGGCTACGAGCAGTACTTC. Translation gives CASSESEGGYEQYF.